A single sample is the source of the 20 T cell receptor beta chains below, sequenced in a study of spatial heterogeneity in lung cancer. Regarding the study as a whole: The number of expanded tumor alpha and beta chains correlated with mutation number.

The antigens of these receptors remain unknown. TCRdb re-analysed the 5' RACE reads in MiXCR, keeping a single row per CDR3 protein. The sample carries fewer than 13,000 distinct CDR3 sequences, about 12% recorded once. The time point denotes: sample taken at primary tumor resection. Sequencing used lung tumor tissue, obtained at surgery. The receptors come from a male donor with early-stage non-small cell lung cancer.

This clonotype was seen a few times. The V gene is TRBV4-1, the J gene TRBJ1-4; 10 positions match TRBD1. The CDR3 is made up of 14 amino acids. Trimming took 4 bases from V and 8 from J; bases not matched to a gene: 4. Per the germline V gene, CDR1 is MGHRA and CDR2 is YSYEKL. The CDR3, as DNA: TGCGCCAGCAGCCCGACAGGGGGCCGCGAAAAACTGTTTTTT. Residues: CASSPTGGREKLFF.

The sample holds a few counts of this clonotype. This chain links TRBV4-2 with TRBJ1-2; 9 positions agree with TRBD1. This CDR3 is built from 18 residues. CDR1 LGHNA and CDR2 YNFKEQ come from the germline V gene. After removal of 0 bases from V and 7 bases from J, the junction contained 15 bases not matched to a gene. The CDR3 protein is CASSQDPQVLTGGGGYTF. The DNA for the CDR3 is TGTGCCAGCAGCCAAGACCCTCAGGTTTTGACAGGGGGAGGTGGCTACACCTTC.

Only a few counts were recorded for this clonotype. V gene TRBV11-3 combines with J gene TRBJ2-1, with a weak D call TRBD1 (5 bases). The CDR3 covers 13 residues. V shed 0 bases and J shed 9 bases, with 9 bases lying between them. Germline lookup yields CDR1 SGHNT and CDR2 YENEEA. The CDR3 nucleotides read TGTGCCAGCAGCTTAGACGTCCAGGGTGAGCAGTTCTTC. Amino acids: CASSLDVQGEQFF.

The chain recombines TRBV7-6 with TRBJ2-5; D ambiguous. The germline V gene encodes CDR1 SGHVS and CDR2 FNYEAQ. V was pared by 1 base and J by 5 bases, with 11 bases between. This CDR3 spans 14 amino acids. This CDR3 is CASSLEAFRETQYF. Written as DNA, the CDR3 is TGTGCCAGCAGCTTAGAAGCATTTCGGGAGACCCAGTACTTC.

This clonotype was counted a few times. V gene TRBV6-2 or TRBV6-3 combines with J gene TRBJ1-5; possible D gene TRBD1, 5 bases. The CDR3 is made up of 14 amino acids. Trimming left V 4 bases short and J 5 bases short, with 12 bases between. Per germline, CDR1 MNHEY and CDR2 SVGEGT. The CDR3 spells CASSLAGPYQPQHF. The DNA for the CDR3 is TGTGCCAGCAGTTTGGCAGGGCCTTATCAGCCCCAGCATTTT.

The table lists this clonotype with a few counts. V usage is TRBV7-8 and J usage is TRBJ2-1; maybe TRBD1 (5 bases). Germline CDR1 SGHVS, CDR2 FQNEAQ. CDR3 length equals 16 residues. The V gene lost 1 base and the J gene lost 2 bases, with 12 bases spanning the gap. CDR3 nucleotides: TGTGCCAGCAGCTTAGGGGGCCCCGGCCCCTACAATGAGCAGTTCTTC. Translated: CASSLGGPGPYNEQFF.

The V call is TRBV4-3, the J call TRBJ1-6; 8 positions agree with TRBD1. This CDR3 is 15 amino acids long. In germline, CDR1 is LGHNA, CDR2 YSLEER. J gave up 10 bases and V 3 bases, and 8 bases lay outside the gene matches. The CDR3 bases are TGCGCCAGCAGCCACCAGCAGGGGGCTTTGTCACCCCTCCACTTT. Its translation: CASSHQQGALSPLHF.

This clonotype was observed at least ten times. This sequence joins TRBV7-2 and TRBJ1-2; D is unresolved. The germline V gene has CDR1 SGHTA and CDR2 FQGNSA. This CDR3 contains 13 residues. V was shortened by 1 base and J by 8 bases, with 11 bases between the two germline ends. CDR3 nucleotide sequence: TGTGCCAGCAGCTTAGTTGGGAGAGGAGGCTACACCTTC. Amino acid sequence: CASSLVGRGGYTF.

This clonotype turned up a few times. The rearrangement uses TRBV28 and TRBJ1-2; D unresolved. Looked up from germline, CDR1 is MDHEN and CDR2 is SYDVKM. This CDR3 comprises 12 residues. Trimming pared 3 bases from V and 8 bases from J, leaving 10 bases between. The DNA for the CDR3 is TGTGCCAGCAGTTTTGGCAGGAACGGCTACACCTTC. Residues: CASSFGRNGYTF.

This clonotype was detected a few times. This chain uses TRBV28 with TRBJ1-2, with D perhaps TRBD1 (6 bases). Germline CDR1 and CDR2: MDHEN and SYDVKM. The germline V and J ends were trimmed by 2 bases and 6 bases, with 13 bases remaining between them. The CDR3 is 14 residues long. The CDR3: CASSLPQGRNGYTF. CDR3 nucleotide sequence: TGTGCCAGCAGTTTACCCCAGGGGAGGAATGGCTACACCTTC.

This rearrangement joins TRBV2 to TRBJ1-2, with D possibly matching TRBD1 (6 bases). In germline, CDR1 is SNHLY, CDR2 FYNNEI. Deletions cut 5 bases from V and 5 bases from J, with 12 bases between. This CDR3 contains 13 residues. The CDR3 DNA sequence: TGTGCCAGCAGTCGCGATACAGGGTATGGCTACACCTTC. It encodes CASSRDTGYGYTF.

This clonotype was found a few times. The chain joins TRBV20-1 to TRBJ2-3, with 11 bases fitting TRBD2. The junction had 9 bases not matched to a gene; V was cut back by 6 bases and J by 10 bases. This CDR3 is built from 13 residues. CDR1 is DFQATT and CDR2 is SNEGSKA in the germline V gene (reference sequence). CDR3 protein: CSARGLAGGSQYF. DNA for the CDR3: TGCAGTGCCAGGGGGCTAGCGGGGGGCTCGCAGTATTTT.

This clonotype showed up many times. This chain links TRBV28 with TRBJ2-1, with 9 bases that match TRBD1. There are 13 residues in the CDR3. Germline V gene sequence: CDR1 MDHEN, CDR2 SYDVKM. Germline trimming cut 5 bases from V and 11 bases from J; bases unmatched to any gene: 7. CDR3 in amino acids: CASSLGGQGKQFF. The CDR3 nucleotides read TGTGCCAGCAGTCTGGGGGGACAGGGTAAGCAGTTCTTC.

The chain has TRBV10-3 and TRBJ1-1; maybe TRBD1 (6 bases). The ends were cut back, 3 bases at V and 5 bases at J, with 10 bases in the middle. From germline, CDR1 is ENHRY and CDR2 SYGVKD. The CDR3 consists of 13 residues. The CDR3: CAISDGGHTEAFF. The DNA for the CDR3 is TGTGCCATCAGTGACGGGGGCCATACTGAAGCTTTCTTT.

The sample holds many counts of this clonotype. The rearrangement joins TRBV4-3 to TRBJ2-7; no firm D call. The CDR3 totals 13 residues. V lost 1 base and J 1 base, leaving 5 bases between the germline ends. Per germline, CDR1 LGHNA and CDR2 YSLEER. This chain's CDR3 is CASSQGISYEQYF. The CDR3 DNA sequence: TGCGCCAGCAGCCAAGGGATTTCCTACGAGCAGTACTTC.

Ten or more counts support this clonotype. In DNA form, the CDR3 reads TGCAGTGCCGCTCTTGTAGGGGGCGGATATTCCTACAATGAGCAGTTCTTC. Its protein product is CSAALVGGGYSYNEQFF. V and J are TRBV20-1 and TRBJ2-1; 7 nucleotides match TRBD1. With V trimmed by 6 bases and J by 1 base, 15 bases remained unmatched. This CDR3 comprises 17 residues. CDR1 is DFQATT and CDR2 is SNEGSKA in the germline V gene (reference sequence).

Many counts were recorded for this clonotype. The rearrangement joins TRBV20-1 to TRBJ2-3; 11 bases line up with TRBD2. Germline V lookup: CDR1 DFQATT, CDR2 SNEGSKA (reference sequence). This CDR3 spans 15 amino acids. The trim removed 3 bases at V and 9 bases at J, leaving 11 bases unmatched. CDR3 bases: TGCAGTGCTAGTCTGCTAGCGGGGGGCCGGGCCACGCAGTATTTT. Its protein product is CSASLLAGGRATQYF.

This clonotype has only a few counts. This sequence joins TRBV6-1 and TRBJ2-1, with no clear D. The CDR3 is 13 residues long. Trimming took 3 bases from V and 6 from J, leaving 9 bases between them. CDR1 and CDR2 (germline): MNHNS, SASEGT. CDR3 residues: CASSDHVLNEQFF. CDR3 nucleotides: TGTGCCAGCAGTGATCATGTTCTCAATGAGCAGTTCTTC.

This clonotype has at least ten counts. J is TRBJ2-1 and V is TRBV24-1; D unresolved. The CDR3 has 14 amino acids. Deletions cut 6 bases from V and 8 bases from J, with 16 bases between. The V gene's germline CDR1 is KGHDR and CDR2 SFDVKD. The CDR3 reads CATSTFRFGHEQFF. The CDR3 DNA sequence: TGTGCCACCAGTACCTTTAGGTTTGGGCATGAGCAGTTCTTC.

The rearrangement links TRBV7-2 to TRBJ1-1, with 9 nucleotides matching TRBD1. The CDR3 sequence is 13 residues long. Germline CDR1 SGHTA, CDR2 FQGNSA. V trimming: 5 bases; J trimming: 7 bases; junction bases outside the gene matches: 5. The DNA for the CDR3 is TGTGCCAGCAGCCCGGACAGGGGACTTGAAGCTTTCTTT. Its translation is CASSPDRGLEAFF. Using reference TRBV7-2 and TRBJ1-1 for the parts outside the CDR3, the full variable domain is GAGVSQSPSNKVTEKGKDVELRCDPISGHTALYWYRQSLGQGLEFLIYFQGNSAPDKSGLPSDRFSAERTGGSVSTLTIQRTQQEDSAVYLCASSPDRGLEAFFGQGTRLTVV.